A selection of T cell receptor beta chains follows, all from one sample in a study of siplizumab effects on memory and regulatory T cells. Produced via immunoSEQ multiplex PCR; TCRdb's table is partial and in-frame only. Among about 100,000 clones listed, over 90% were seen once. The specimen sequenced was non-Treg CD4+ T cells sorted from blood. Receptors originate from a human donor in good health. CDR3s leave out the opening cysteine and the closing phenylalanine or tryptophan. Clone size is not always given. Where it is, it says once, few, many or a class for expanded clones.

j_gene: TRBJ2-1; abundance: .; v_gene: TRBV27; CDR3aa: ASPKTSGDNEQF
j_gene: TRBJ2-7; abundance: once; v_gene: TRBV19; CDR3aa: AIKGQSYEQY
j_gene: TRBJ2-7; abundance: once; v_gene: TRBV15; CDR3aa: ATSRDWSGQLTYEQY
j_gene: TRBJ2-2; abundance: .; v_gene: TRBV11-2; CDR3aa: ASSFRLAGVVGELF
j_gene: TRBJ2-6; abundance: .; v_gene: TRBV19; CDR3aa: ASSLTFAGANVLT
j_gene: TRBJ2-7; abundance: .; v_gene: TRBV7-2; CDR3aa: ASSNRKLIAGGPYEQY
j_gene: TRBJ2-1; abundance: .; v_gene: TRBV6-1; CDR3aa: ASSGAREQF
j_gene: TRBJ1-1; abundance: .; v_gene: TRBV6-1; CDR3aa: ASSETYRVNKAF
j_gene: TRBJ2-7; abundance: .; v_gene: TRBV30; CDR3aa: AWSPSGEQY
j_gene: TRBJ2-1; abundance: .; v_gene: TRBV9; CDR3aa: ASNKAGGSNEQF
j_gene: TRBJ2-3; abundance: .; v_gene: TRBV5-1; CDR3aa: ASSLALSTDTQY
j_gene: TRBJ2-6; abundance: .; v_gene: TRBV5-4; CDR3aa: ASSPESGANVLT
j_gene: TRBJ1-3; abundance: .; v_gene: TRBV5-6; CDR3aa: ASSPAFSGNTIY
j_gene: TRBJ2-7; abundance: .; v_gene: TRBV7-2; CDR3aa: ASSKRGLAGGEQY
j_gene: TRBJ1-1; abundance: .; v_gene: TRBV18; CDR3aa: ASSHLGGEFTEAF
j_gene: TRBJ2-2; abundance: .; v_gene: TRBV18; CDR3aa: ATSGQLNTGELF
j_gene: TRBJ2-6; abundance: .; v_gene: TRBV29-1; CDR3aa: SVEDLVTGANVLT
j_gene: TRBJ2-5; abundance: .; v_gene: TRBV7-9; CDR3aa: ASSLPRGAGRQETQY
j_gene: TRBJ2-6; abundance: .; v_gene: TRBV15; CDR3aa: ATSRGDRASGANVLT
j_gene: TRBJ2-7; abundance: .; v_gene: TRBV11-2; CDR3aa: ASSLRARTYEQY
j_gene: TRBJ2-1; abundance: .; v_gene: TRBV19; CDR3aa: ASSIGLAGSYNEQF
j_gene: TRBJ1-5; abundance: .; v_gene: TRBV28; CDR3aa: ASSLGRPSNQPQH
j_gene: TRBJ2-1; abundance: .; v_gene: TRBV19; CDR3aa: ASSITLPRVDSYNEQF
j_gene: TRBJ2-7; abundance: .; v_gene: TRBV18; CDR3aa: ASSTGGQGFYEQY
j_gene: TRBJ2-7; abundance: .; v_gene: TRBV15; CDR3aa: ATSRDRGPYEQY
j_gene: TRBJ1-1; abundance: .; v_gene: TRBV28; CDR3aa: ASSLMDTLNTEAF
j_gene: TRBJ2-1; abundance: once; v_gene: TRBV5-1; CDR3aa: ASSLAQGAGTNNEQF
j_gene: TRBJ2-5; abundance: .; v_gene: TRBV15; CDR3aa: ATSGRQGLQETQY
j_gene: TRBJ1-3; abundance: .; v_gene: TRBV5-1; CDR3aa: ASSPTRDSGNTIY
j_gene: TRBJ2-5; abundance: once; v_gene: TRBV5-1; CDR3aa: ASSLELAKTQY
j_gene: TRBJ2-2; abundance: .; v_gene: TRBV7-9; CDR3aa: ASSLARSRDRGTGELF
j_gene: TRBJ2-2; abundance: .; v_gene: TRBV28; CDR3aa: ASNPGAGGTGELF
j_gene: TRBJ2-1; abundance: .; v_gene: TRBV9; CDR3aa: ASSGNTRDEQF
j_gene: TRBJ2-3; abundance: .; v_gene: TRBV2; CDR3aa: ASSVEKSDTQY
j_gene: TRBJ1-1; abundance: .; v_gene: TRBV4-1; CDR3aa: ASSAFTMNTEAF
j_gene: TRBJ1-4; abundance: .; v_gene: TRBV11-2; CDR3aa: ASSLGRATNEKLF
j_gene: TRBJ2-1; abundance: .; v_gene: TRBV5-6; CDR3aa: ASSPGQSYNEQF